The next 13 T cell receptor beta chains were all read from a single sample in a study of CD8+CD57+ T cells in acquired aplastic anemia. It was genomic DNA that served as the template for profiling TCR beta VDJ and CDR3. TCRdb re-called the reads through MiXCR, storing one row per CDR3 protein. The sample has 200,000 to 250,000 distinct CDR3 sequences, around 63% seen once. Sequencing input: sorted CD4+, CD8+, or CD8+CD57+ T cells (not recorded which) from PBMCs. The receptors were sampled from a human donor in good health.

The J gene is TRBJ2-7, the V gene TRBV20-1, with D perhaps TRBD1 or TRBD2 (5 bases each). Deletions cut 4 bases from V and 4 bases from J, with 14 bases between. From germline, CDR1 is DFQATT and CDR2 SNEGSKA (reference sequence). There are 13 residues in the CDR3. CDR3 protein: CSATPGRRYEQYF. The CDR3 bases are TGCAGTGCTACCCCGGGACGGAGATACGAGCAGTACTTC.

The J gene is TRBJ1-2, the V gene TRBV12-3 or TRBV12-4, with a weak D call TRBD1 (6 bases). V was pared by 6 bases and J by 8 bases, with 13 bases between. The CDR3 is 12 residues long. The CDR3 reads CASRPQGRGYTF. DNA of the CDR3: TGTGCCAGCAGGCCGCAGGGGAGAGGCTACACCTTC.

This clonotype was seen only a few times. This rearrangement joins TRBV27 to TRBJ2-1, with 7 bases that match TRBD1. J was trimmed by 2 bases and V by 2 bases; bases with no gene match: 0. Germline CDR1 and CDR2: MNHEY and SMNVEV (reference sequence). The CDR3 has 14 residues. The DNA for the CDR3 is TGTGCCAGCAGTTTAGGGACAGCCTACAATGAGCAGTTCTTC. Residues: CASSLGTAYNEQFF.

The table lists this clonotype with many counts. This rearrangement joins TRBV27 to TRBJ2-7; D is uncertain. Trimming took off 8 bases at V and 7 bases at J, with 21 bases between the two ends. Per germline, CDR1 MNHEY and CDR2 SMNVEV (reference sequence). This CDR3 spans 14 amino acids. The CDR3, as DNA: TGTGCCAGCGGAGCTGGGGTTTCCCCACCAGAGCAGTACTTC. It yields the protein CASGAGVSPPEQYF.

The chain is built from TRBV7-2 and TRBJ2-7; 10 bases map to TRBD1. The V segment lost 3 bases and the J segment 6 bases; nucleotides outside the gene matches: 11. Germline CDR1 reads SGHTA; CDR2 reads FQGNSA. This CDR3 contains 16 residues. CDR3 DNA: TGTGCCAGCAGCTTGGAGGCGGGACAGGGGCTTATCGAGCAGTACTTC. Its protein product is CASSLEAGQGLIEQYF.

This clonotype was counted between two and nine times. V gene TRBV2 combines with J gene TRBJ2-7; TRBD2 agrees at 7 bases. The trim removed 5 bases at V and 6 bases at J, leaving 7 bases unmatched. The CDR3 length is 13 residues. Germline V gene sequence: CDR1 SNHLY, CDR2 FYNNEI. The CDR3 reads CASSSSREGEQYF. The CDR3 DNA reads as TGTGCCAGCAGTTCCTCAAGGGAGGGCGAGCAGTACTTC.

This chain uses TRBV25-1 with TRBJ1-2, with D perhaps matching TRBD1 (6 bases). The CDR3 totals 12 residues. Germline V gene data show CDR1 as MGHDK and CDR2 as SYGVNS. Trimming cost V 10 bases and J 8 bases, with 17 bases left between them. The CDR3 nucleotides are TGTGCCACCTCCCCCGGGGGCGGCGGCTACACCTTC. It yields the protein CATSPGGGGYTF.

This clonotype has just a few counts. The chain links TRBV7-8 to TRBJ2-3; 7 nucleotides line up with TRBD2. V trimming: 0 bases; J trimming: 2 bases; junction bases outside the gene matches: 2. Per germline, CDR1 SGHVS and CDR2 FQNEAQ. CDR3 size: 15 residues. DNA for the CDR3: TGTGCCAGCAGCTTAGCGCGGGGGAACACAGATACGCAGTATTTT. Amino acids: CASSLARGNTDTQYF. The full variable domain, with the rest looked up from reference TRBV7-8 and TRBJ2-3, is GAGVSQSPRYKVAKRGQDVALRCDPISGHVSLFWYQQALGQGPEFLTYFQNEAQLDKSGLPSDRFFAERPEGSVSTLKIQRTQQEDSAVYLCASSLARGNTDTQYFGPGTRLTVL.

This rearrangement joins TRBV19 to TRBJ2-1, with 11 positions matching TRBD2. CDR1 and CDR2 (germline): LNHDA, SQIVND (reference sequence). This CDR3 is 17 amino acids long. J lost 4 bases, V lost 5 bases, and 10 bases had no gene match. The CDR3 DNA follows: TGTGCCAGTAGTCAAGGGGCTAGCGGGAGGACATACAATGAGCAGTTCTTC. Residues: CASSQGASGRTYNEQFF. Full variable domain (rest looked up from reference TRBV19 and TRBJ2-1): DGGITQSPKYLFRKEGQNVTLSCEQNLNHDAMYWYRQDPGQGLRLIYYSQIVNDFQKGDIAEGYSVSREKKESFPLTVTSAQKNPTAFYLCASSQGASGRTYNEQFFGPGTRLTVL.

J is TRBJ2-2 and V is TRBV5-4; D might be TRBD1 or TRBD2, each matching 5 bases. Germline-derived CDR1 and CDR2 are SGHNT and YYREEE (reference sequence). The CDR3 runs to 15 residues. Trimming cost V 5 bases and J 4 bases, with 15 bases left between them. CDR3 DNA sequence: TGTGCCAGCAGGGAGGCGACAGCTATCACCGGGGAGCTGTTTTTT. This gives the protein CASREATAITGELFF.

The gene calls are TRBV6-1 and TRBJ2-7; D unresolved. This CDR3 is built from 12 residues. CDR1 and CDR2 (germline): MNHNS, SASEGT. Trimming took 9 bases from V and 3 from J, leaving 12 bases between them. CDR3 protein: CASKTPVYEQYF. DNA for the CDR3: TGTGCCAGTAAGACTCCTGTCTACGAGCAGTACTTC.

This clonotype occurred many times. This chain joins TRBV6-4 and TRBJ2-2; 7 bases align to TRBD1. The CDR3 loop spans 15 amino acids. Germline V gene lookup returns CDR1 MRHNA and CDR2 SNTAGT. The ends lost 5 bases at V and 3 bases at J; junction bases unmatched: 6. The CDR3 nucleotides read TGTGCCAGCAGTCCCGGGACAGATCACACCGGGGAGCTGTTTTTT. Protein product: CASSPGTDHTGELFF.

The chain uses TRBV5-1 and TRBJ2-3; 11 positions agree with TRBD2. The ends lost 0 bases at V and 6 bases at J; junction bases unmatched: 9. Germline V gives CDR1 SGHRS, CDR2 YFSETQ. CDR3 length equals 17 residues. Here the CDR3 DNA reads TGCGCCAGCAGCTTGGGGCTAGCGGGGGGTTCAAGGGATACGCAGTATTTT. Protein: CASSLGLAGGSRDTQYF.